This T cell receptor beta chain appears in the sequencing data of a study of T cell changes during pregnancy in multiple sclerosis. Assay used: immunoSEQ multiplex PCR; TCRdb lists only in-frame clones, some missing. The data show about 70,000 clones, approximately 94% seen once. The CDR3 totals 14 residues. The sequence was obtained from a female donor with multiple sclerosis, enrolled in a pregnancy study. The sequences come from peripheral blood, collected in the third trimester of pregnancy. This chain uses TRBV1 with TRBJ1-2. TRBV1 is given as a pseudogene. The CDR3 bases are TGCACCAGCAGCCAAGGCGGAGCTAACTATGGCTACACCTTC. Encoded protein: CTSSQGGANYGYTF.